This T cell receptor (beta chain) originates from a study of blood T cells in healthy people across ages. Study summary: There was about one barcoded beta molecule captured by template switching per two T cells.

Germline CDR1 and CDR2: ENHRY and SYGVKD. This CDR3 spans 11 amino acids. Sample-barcoded 5' priming and a J-beta primer mix drove a second PCR of 7 to 11 cycles. From the 5' RACE reads, TCRdb called clonotypes with MiXCR, one entry per CDR3 protein. The data show nearly 800,000 distinct CDR3 sequences, more than 20% seen once. Study-level points and caveats: Relative to aged donors, long-lived donors carried more naive CD4+ cells and displayed higher diversity. The CMV status of each donor remained undetermined, and this could have confounded shifts in expanded clonotypes.

This clonotype was counted many times. What it recognizes is unknown. A further study also used this sample, focusing on T cells of mothers and their children. That source adds: The authors identified no persistent microchimeric T cell clones.

The sample comprised blood. V gene TRBV10-3 combines with J gene TRBJ2-1, with 8 positions matching TRBD2. This TCR was recovered from a boy between 10 and 17 years old in good health. The CDR3 protein is CASGGRNEQFF. The CDR3 bases are TGTGCATCGGGGGGGCGGAATGAGCAGTTCTTC.